This is a list of T cell receptor beta chains from one sample in a study of T cells in Graves' hyperthyroidism and ophthalmopathy. TCRdb reprocessed the multiplex PCR reads via MiXCR and lists one record per CDR3 protein. This sample has roughly 420,000 distinct CDR3 sequences, with roughly 15% found just once. The specimen was blood. These receptor sequences come from a woman aged 18-29 years with Graves' hyperthyroidism. CDR3s include the opening cysteine and the closing phenylalanine or tryptophan. The D gene is left open where the match is weak. The listing skips clone size in some rows; elsewhere it reads once, few, many or a size class.

J: TRBJ2-7; V: TRBV28; size: many; D: .; CDR3: CASSFAGRNEQYF; DNA: TGTGCCAGCAGTTTTGCGGGGCGGAACGAGCAGTACTTC
J: TRBJ1-5; V: TRBV7-8; size: many; D: .; CDR3: CASSLARGDQPQHF; DNA: TGTGCCAGCAGCTTAGCCAGGGGCGATCAGCCCCAGCATTTT
J: TRBJ2-1; V: TRBV5-5; size: .; D: .; CDR3: CASSLSRTIGNEQFF; DNA: TGTGCCAGCAGCTTGAGTCGGACAATCGGCAATGAGCAGTTCTTC
J: TRBJ2-6; V: TRBV28; size: .; D: .; CDR3: CASTGRLSGANVLTF; DNA: TGTGCCAGCACTGGACGGCTCTCTGGGGCCAACGTCCTGACTTTC
J: TRBJ2-7; V: TRBV29-1; size: many; D: TRBD1; CDR3: CSGGGGYEQYF; DNA: TGCAGCGGAGGGGGCGGCTACGAGCAGTACTTC
J: TRBJ2-7; V: TRBV30; size: many; D: .; CDR3: CAWSVVAPRGEQYF; DNA: TGTGCCTGGAGTGTGGTAGCGCCCCGAGGCGAGCAGTACTTC
J: TRBJ2-3; V: TRBV7-8; size: .; D: TRBD2; CDR3: CANSLAPGLAGGTDTQYF; DNA: TGTGCCAACAGCTTAGCCCCGGGACTAGCGGGAGGCACAGATACGCAGTATTTT
J: TRBJ2-7; V: TRBV30; size: many; D: .; CDR3: CAWAAGSYEQYF; DNA: TGTGCCTGGGCAGCGGGCTCCTACGAGCAGTACTTC
J: TRBJ2-5; V: TRBV11-2; size: .; D: .; CDR3: CASSLGLSSLETQYF; DNA: TGTGCCAGCAGCTTAGGACTGTCGTCTTTGGAGACCCAGTACTTC
J: TRBJ1-6; V: TRBV29-1; size: few; D: .; CDR3: CSVMGSPNSPLHF; DNA: TGCAGCGTCATGGGATCACCTAATTCACCCCTCCACTTT
J: TRBJ1-4; V: TRBV28; size: .; D: .; CDR3: CASSLILSETNEKLFF; DNA: TGTGCCAGCAGTTTGATTTTGTCAGAAACTAATGAAAAACTGTTTTTT
J: TRBJ2-3; V: TRBV20-1; size: .; D: .; CDR3: CSAPLPDNTDTQYF; DNA: TGCAGTGCTCCCCTCCCGGACAACACAGATACGCAGTATTTT
J: TRBJ2-7; V: TRBV5-1; size: many; D: TRBD1; CDR3: CASSSNRGDYEQYF; DNA: TGCGCCAGCAGCTCAAACAGGGGGGACTACGAGCAGTACTTC
J: TRBJ2-3; V: TRBV30; size: .; D: TRBD2; CDR3: CAWSVLADTQYF; DNA: TGTGCCTGGAGTGTACTAGCGGATACGCAGTATTTT
J: TRBJ1-1; V: TRBV6-2/TRBV6-3; size: few; D: TRBD1; CDR3: CASSQNRGTEAFF; DNA: TGTGCCAGCAGCCAGAACAGGGGCACTGAAGCTTTCTTT
J: TRBJ2-7; V: TRBV10-2; size: many; D: .; CDR3: CASSVLRDYEQYF; DNA: TGCGCCAGCAGTGTGCTCAGGGACTACGAGCAGTACTTC
J: TRBJ1-1; V: TRBV30; size: many; D: .; CDR3: CAWSHIHLEAEAFF; DNA: TGTGCCTGGAGTCACATTCATCTTGAGGCTGAAGCTTTCTTT
J: TRBJ2-7; V: TRBV5-6; size: many; D: .; CDR3: CASLPRGNSYEQYF; DNA: TGTGCCAGCCTCCCCAGGGGAAACTCCTACGAGCAGTACTTC
J: TRBJ1-1; V: TRBV20-1; size: many; D: .; CDR3: CSAPRGDTEAFF; DNA: TGCAGTGCGCCGAGGGGTGACACTGAAGCTTTCTTT
J: TRBJ1-5; V: TRBV6-1; size: few; D: .; CDR3: CASSDRDTPDKPQHF; DNA: TGTGCCAGCAGTGATCGGGACACCCCAGACAAGCCCCAGCATTTT
J: TRBJ1-3; V: TRBV20-1; size: .; D: .; CDR3: CSARAPPQGPGNTIYF; DNA: TGCAGTGCTAGAGCCCCCCCCCAGGGACCTGGAAACACCATATATTTT
J: TRBJ2-2; V: TRBV20-1; size: many; D: .; CDR3: CSATDREAGELFF; DNA: TGCAGTGCGACCGACAGGGAGGCCGGGGAGCTGTTTTTT
J: TRBJ2-1; V: TRBV18; size: many; D: TRBD2; CDR3: CASSPGAGALNEQFF; DNA: TGTGCCAGCTCACCAGGGGCGGGAGCCCTTAATGAGCAGTTCTTC
J: TRBJ2-7; V: TRBV6-1; size: few; D: .; CDR3: CASSEARGTSEQYF; DNA: TGTGCCAGCAGTGAAGCCAGGGGTACTAGCGAGCAGTACTTC
J: TRBJ2-7; V: TRBV14; size: .; D: TRBD1; CDR3: CASSHQGASEQYF; DNA: TGTGCCAGCAGCCATCAGGGGGCGAGCGAGCAGTACTTC
J: TRBJ1-5; V: TRBV6-1; size: .; D: .; CDR3: CASDAGQINQPQHF; DNA: TGTGCCAGCGATGCGGGCCAGATCAATCAGCCCCAGCATTTT
J: TRBJ1-4; V: TRBV11-3; size: few; D: .; CDR3: CASSPGLSTNEKLFF; DNA: TGTGCCAGCAGCCCCGGACTCTCAACTAATGAAAAACTGTTTTTT
J: TRBJ2-1; V: TRBV7-2; size: .; D: TRBD2; CDR3: CASSSAGGSKQFF; DNA: TGTGCCAGCAGCTCGGCCGGCGGGAGTAAGCAGTTCTTC
J: TRBJ2-5; V: TRBV20-1; size: .; D: TRBD2; CDR3: CSAQAGWETQYF; DNA: TGCAGTGCCCAAGCGGGATGGGAGACCCAGTACTTC
J: TRBJ2-7; V: TRBV2; size: many; D: .; CDR3: CASSEGPRWGKHSYEQYF; DNA: TGTGCCAGCAGTGAAGGCCCCCGATGGGGGAAACACTCCTACGAGCAGTACTTC
J: TRBJ2-3; V: TRBV4-3; size: few; D: .; CDR3: CASSQDRASADTQYF; DNA: TGCGCCAGCAGCCAAGACAGGGCTAGCGCAGATACGCAGTATTTT
J: TRBJ2-1; V: TRBV4-3; size: few; D: TRBD2; CDR3: CASSTGLAELNEQFF; DNA: TGCGCCAGCAGCACGGGACTAGCGGAACTCAATGAGCAGTTCTTC
J: TRBJ1-1; V: TRBV6-1; size: many; D: .; CDR3: CASSQGRVTEAFF; DNA: TGTGCCAGCAGTCAGGGGAGGGTCACTGAAGCTTTCTTT
J: TRBJ1-3; V: TRBV9; size: few; D: .; CDR3: CASSVAAGDGNTIYF; DNA: TGTGCCAGCAGCGTAGCCGCTGGGGACGGAAACACCATATATTTT
J: TRBJ1-4; V: TRBV18; size: .; D: .; CDR3: CASSPARDSGKLFF; DNA: TGTGCCAGCTCACCCGCCAGGGATAGCGGAAAACTGTTTTTT
J: TRBJ1-2; V: TRBV25-1; size: few; D: .; CDR3: CASSARTEGISYTF; DNA: TGTGCCAGCAGCGCCCGGACGGAGGGTATAAGCTACACCTTC
J: TRBJ2-5; V: TRBV28; size: many; D: TRBD1; CDR3: CASSLTGTGGMAQYF; DNA: TGTGCCAGCAGTCTAACCGGGACAGGGGGGATGGCCCAGTACTTC
J: TRBJ2-1; V: TRBV27; size: many; D: TRBD2; CDR3: CASSSGLAANEQFF; DNA: TGTGCCAGCAGTTCGGGACTAGCGGCCAATGAGCAGTTCTTC
J: TRBJ1-6; V: TRBV13; size: many; D: .; CDR3: CASSLGREDRYNSPLHF; DNA: TGTGCCAGCAGCTTAGGCCGGGAGGACCGATATAATTCACCCCTCCACTTT
J: TRBJ2-1; V: TRBV20-1; size: many; D: .; CDR3: CSARGRLGETIYNEQFF; DNA: TGCAGTGCTAGAGGCCGATTGGGGGAGACGATCTACAATGAGCAGTTCTTC
J: TRBJ2-7; V: TRBV5-1; size: many; D: .; CDR3: CASSLGPSSYEQYF; DNA: TGTGCCAGCAGCTTAGGCCCGAGCTCCTACGAGCAGTACTTC
J: TRBJ1-4; V: TRBV28; size: .; D: TRBD1; CDR3: CASADRGLEKLFF; DNA: TGTGCCAGCGCGGACAGGGGCCTTGAAAAACTGTTTTTT
J: TRBJ2-1; V: TRBV28; size: many; D: .; CDR3: CASSLRWGRYIEQFF; DNA: TGTGCCAGCAGTTTAAGGTGGGGACGCTACATTGAGCAGTTCTTC
J: TRBJ2-4; V: TRBV5-1; size: .; D: .; CDR3: CASSLLQDQNIQYF; DNA: TGCGCCAGCAGCTTGTTACAGGACCAAAACATTCAGTACTTC
J: TRBJ2-3; V: TRBV11-2; size: .; D: TRBD2; CDR3: CASSLAWGGNTQYF; DNA: TGTGCCAGCAGCTTAGCGTGGGGGGGGAATACGCAGTATTTT
J: TRBJ1-5; V: TRBV6-1; size: many; D: TRBD1; CDR3: CASSGRDRGAGQPQHF; DNA: TGTGCCAGCAGTGGCCGGGACAGGGGTGCGGGTCAGCCCCAGCATTTT
J: TRBJ1-2; V: TRBV30; size: .; D: TRBD1; CDR3: CAWRKGQGFGYTF; DNA: TGTGCCTGGAGGAAGGGACAGGGGTTTGGCTACACCTTC
J: TRBJ2-7; V: TRBV29-1; size: .; D: TRBD2; CDR3: CSVSGTAYEQYF; DNA: TGCAGCGTTAGCGGGACCGCCTACGAGCAGTACTTC
J: TRBJ1-6; V: TRBV6-5; size: .; D: .; CDR3: CASSYWPRGESPLHF; DNA: TGTGCCAGCAGTTACTGGCCCAGGGGAGAATCACCCCTCCACTTT
J: TRBJ1-2; V: TRBV12-3/TRBV12-4; size: many; D: .; CDR3: CASSLGSGGGYTF; DNA: TGTGCCAGCAGTTTGGGGAGCGGGGGCGGCTACACCTTC
J: TRBJ2-3; V: TRBV7-2; size: many; D: .; CDR3: CASRSGDTQYF; DNA: TGTGCCTCCCGGAGTGGTGATACGCAGTATTTT
J: TRBJ1-5; V: TRBV2; size: many; D: .; CDR3: CASSRGADNQPQHF; DNA: TGTGCCAGCTCGCGTGGGGCAGACAATCAGCCCCAGCATTTT
J: TRBJ2-7; V: TRBV9; size: many; D: TRBD2; CDR3: CASSDGLAEQYEQYF; DNA: TGTGCCAGCAGCGACGGACTAGCGGAGCAGTACGAGCAGTACTTC